This TCR beta chain was observed in a study of blood T cells in healthy people across ages. Study information: When template switching was applied, about one barcoded beta molecule was captured per two T cells. Study results and caveats: Per-million-T-cell TCR beta diversity fell roughly linearly with age.

The CDR3 totals 14 residues. Germline V CDR1 and CDR2: SGHRS, YFSETQ. V was clipped by 0 bases and J by 1 base, with 7 bases between them. A second PCR, run for roughly 7 to 11 cycles, used a sample-barcoded 5' primer plus a J-beta primer mix. MiXCR, applied by TCRdb to the 5' RACE reads, yields one record per CDR3 protein. This sample has more than 450,000 distinct CDR3 sequences, with about 27% found just once. This clonotype was counted many times. What it recognizes is unknown. These data also formed part of another study, on T cells of mothers and their children.

The rearrangement links TRBV5-1 to TRBJ2-5; D not certain. This clonotype originated in a boy between 2 and 10 years old in good health. Sequencing input: blood. For the CDR3, the DNA is TGCGCCAGCAGCTTGGGGTCGGGCCAAGAGACCCAGTACTTC. It specifies CASSLGSGQETQYF.